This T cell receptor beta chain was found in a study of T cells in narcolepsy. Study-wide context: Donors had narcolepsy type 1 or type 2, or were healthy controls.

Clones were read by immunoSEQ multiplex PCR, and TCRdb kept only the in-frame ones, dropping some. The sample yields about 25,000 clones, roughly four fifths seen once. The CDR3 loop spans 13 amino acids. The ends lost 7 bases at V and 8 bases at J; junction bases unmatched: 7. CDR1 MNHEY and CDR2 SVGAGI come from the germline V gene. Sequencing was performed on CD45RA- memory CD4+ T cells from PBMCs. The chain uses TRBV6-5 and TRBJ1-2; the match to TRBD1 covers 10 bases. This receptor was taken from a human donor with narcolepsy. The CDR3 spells CASTLTGGGGYTF. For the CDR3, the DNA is TGTGCCAGCACCTTGACAGGGGGCGGAGGCTACACCTTC.